This TCR beta chain was found in a study of cytomegalovirus exposure and HLA in healthy donors. Study at large: Among the approximately 400 genotyped donors, over 70% were placed in the Caucasian-associated ancestry cluster. Study results and limitations: The later analysis indicated that the majority of CMV-associated TCR beta chains appeared HLA-restricted. Clonal expansion, a later analysis showed, was greater in HLA-associated TCR beta chains than in equally common others. With high specificity and sensitivity, the classifier reportedly diagnosed cytomegalovirus status.

Comment on this clone: What it binds is unknown.

Germline V lookup: CDR1 MNHEY, CDR2 SVGAGI. This CDR3 spans 16 amino acids. V lost 0 bases, J lost 5 bases, and 5 bases stayed unmatched. The PCR ran on 60 Vbeta and 13 Jbeta primers. Sequencing was performed with immunoSEQ multiplex PCR; in TCRdb, only in-frame clones are kept and a portion is missing. The table lists around 110,000 clones, less than 80% of them singletons. The specimen sequenced was PBMCs. The rearrangement joins TRBV6-5 to TRBJ2-1; TRBD2 matches at 9 bases. This clonotype was sampled from a woman between 25 and 40 years old in good health and CMV-seronegative. CDR3 DNA sequence: TGTGCCAGCAGTTACTCAGGCCAGCGGGGGGACAATGAGCAGTTCTTC. It encodes CASSYSGQRGDNEQFF.